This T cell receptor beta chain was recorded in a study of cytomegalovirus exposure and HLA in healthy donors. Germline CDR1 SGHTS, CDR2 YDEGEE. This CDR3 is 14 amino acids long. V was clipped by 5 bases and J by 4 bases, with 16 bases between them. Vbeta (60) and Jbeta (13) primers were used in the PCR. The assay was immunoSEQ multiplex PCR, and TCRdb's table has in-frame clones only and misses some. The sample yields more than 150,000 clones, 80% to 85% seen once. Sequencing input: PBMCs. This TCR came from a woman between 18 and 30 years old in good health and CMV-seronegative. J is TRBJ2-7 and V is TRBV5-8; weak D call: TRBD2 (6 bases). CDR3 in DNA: TGTGCCAGCAGTAGGGCGCGGGGCCAGTACGAGCAGTACTTC. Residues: CASSRARGQYEQYF.